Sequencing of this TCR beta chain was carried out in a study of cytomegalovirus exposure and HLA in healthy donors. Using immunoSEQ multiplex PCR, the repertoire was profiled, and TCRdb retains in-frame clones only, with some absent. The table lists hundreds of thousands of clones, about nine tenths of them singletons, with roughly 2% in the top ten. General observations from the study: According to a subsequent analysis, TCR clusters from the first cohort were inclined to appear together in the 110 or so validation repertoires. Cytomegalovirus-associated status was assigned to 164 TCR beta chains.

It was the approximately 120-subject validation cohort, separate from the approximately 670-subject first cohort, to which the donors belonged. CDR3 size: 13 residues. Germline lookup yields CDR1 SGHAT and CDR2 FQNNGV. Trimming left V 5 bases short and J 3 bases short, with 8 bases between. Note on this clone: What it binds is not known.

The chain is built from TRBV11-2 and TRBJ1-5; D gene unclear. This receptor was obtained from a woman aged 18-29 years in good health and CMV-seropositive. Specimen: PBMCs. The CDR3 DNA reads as TGTGCCAGCAGCCAGTCTTTCAATCAGCCCCAGCATTTT. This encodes CASSQSFNQPQHF.